Below are 24 T cell receptor beta chains sequenced from a single sample in a study of T cells generated in artificial thymic organoids. Reverse primers in the TRAC or TRBC constant regions drove separate semi-nested PCRs for TCRalpha and TCRbeta. Each CDR3 protein is one row after TCRdb ran MiXCR on the 5' RACE reads. The data contain 7,500 to 10,000 distinct CDR3 sequences, around 16% of them singletons. The sample taken for sequencing was naive CD8+ T cells from the thymus. Subset here: CD3+TCRalphabeta+CD8SP T cells; for blood, CD45RO-CCR7+ naive CD8+ T cells. Every receptor here comes from a human donor who gave cord blood stem cells for thymic organoid culture, a cardiac surgery patient who gave postnatal thymus, or a blood donor (not recorded which).

This chain uses TRBV28 with TRBJ2-5; 9 bases line up with TRBD2. From germline, CDR1 is MDHEN and CDR2 SYDVKM. Losses at the gene ends were 1 base for V and 4 bases for J; bases not matched to a gene: 7. The CDR3 loop spans 16 amino acids. CDR3 protein: CASSLLGSGSGETQYF. The CDR3 bases are TGTGCCAGCAGTTTATTGGGTAGCGGGAGTGGAGAGACCCAGTACTTC.

Comments on this clonotype: The germline gene is not matched at one end of the junction; a read error may be the cause. The rearrangement links TRBV4-1 to TRBJ1-5; D unclear. There are 16 residues in the CDR3. Germline V gene data show CDR1 as MGHRA and CDR2 as YSYEKL. CDR3 amino acids: CTSSQDWGWWRQPQHF. The CDR3, as DNA: TGCACCAGCAGCCAAGACTGGGGTTGGTGGCGGCAGCCCCAGCATTTT.

By frequency in the sample, this clonotype is medium-sized. The chain has TRBV14 and TRBJ1-1, with D unclear. V gave up 1 base and J gave up 7 bases, with 10 bases separating them. There are 13 residues in the CDR3. In germline, CDR1 is SGHDN, CDR2 FVKESK. CDR3 sequence (DNA): TGTGCCAGCAGCCAAGTTTTAGGAGATGAAGCTTTCTTT. This translates into CASSQVLGDEAFF.

This clonotype has at least ten counts. The junction does not match germline at one end; this may be a read error. CDR3 protein: CASREGQGPPAPNSYNEQFF. CDR3 DNA: TGTGCCAGCAGGGAAGGACAGGGGCCGCCCGCACCCAACTCCTACAATGAGCAGTTCTTC. The V call is TRBV6-1, the J call TRBJ2-1; 9 bases align to TRBD1. The germline CDR1 and CDR2 sequences are MNHNS and SASEGT. This CDR3 is built from 20 residues.

Relative to its sample, this clonotype is medium-sized. The genes are TRBV19 and TRBJ1-2; TRBD1 might be the D (6 bases). V was pared by 7 bases and J by 5 bases, with 17 bases between. The CDR3 is 14 amino acids. Germline V gene lookup returns CDR1 LNHDA and CDR2 SQIVND (reference sequence). The CDR3 reads CASTSPIRGYGYTF. The CDR3 nucleotides are TGTGCCAGTACCTCCCCCATCAGGGGATATGGCTACACCTTC. Together with reference TRBV19 and TRBJ1-2, the CDR3 gives the full variable domain: DGGITQSPKYLFRKEGQNVTLSCEQNLNHDAMYWYRQDPGQGLRLIYYSQIVNDFQKGDIAEGYSVSREKKESFPLTVTSAQKNPTAFYLCASTSPIRGYGYTFGSGTRLTVV.

In this sample, this clonotype is medium-sized. J is TRBJ1-4 and V is TRBV20-1; D not certain. Germline CDR1 is DFQATT and CDR2 is SNEGSKA (reference sequence). This CDR3 has 13 residues. V lost 3 bases and J 4 bases, leaving 9 bases between the germline ends. The CDR3 DNA reads TGCAGTGCTAGTACCAGGATTAATGAAAAACTGTTTTTT. This encodes CSASTRINEKLFF.

This clonotype was seen many times. The chain recombines TRBV4-3 with TRBJ2-1, with D maybe TRBD2 (5 bases). The CDR3 consists of 17 residues. The germline V and J ends were trimmed by 0 bases and 2 bases, with 14 bases remaining between them. The germline V gene has CDR1 LGHNA and CDR2 YSLEER. The CDR3 protein is CASSQDRGRPPYNEQFF. In DNA, the CDR3 is TGCGCCAGCAGCCAAGATCGGGGAAGGCCGCCCTACAATGAGCAGTTCTTC.

This clonotype was counted between two and nine times. A read error may be the cause here, since a much bigger clone is one base away. The chain carries TRBV4-1 and TRBJ2-3; 7 nucleotides agree with TRBD1. This CDR3 comprises 16 residues. The germline CDR1 and CDR2 sequences are MGHRA and YSYEKL. CDR3 amino acids: CSSSQEPGGRTDTQYF. The DNA of the CDR3 is TGCTCCAGCAGCCAAGAACCAGGGGGAAGAACAGATACGCAGTATTTT.

By share, this clonotype ranks as medium-sized. The chain employs TRBV20-1 and TRBJ2-2, with D maybe TRBD2 (5 bases). The CDR3 has 12 amino acids. The V gene lost 6 bases and the J gene lost 5 bases, with 10 bases spanning the gap. The V gene's germline CDR1 is DFQATT and CDR2 SNEGSKA (reference sequence). The CDR3 sequence is CSARLRTGELFF. CDR3 nucleotides: TGCAGTGCAAGACTACGGACCGGGGAGCTGTTTTTT.

This clonotype was seen only a few times. This chain uses TRBV19 with TRBJ1-5, with 7 bases aligning to TRBD1. The CDR3 has 13 residues. Germline V gene data show CDR1 as LNHDA and CDR2 as SQIVND (reference sequence). V shed 6 bases and J 4 bases; nucleotides not matched to a gene: 3. CDR3 sequence: CASRLGQNQPQHF. In DNA form, the CDR3 reads TGTGCCAGTAGATTGGGACAGAATCAGCCCCAGCATTTT. The entire variable domain, with the rest obtained from reference TRBV19 and TRBJ1-5, is as follows: DGGITQSPKYLFRKEGQNVTLSCEQNLNHDAMYWYRQDPGQGLRLIYYSQIVNDFQKGDIAEGYSVSREKKESFPLTVTSAQKNPTAFYLCASRLGQNQPQHFGDGTRLSIL.

This clonotype was observed many times. CDR3 nucleotides: TGTGCCAGCAGTGAAGGGAGACAGGGAGTAGACGGGTACGAGCAGTACTTC. Protein: CASSEGRQGVDGYEQYF. The chain uses TRBV2 and TRBJ2-7; 7 nucleotides agree with TRBD1. Germline CDR1 is SNHLY and CDR2 is FYNNEI. Losses at the gene ends were 1 base for V and 4 bases for J; bases not matched to a gene: 13. The CDR3 covers 17 residues.

The table lists this clonotype with a few counts. The V call is TRBV25-1, the J call TRBJ1-1; 10 bases line up with TRBD1. The CDR3 has 18 residues. Germline CDR1 MGHDK, CDR2 SYGVNS. The V gene end was trimmed by 4 bases and the J gene end by 4 bases; junction bases not matched to a gene: 15. The CDR3 nucleotides read TGTGCCAGCAGTGCTATTGGCCCGACAGGGGGCGTAGGCACTGAAGCTTTCTTT. This encodes CASSAIGPTGGVGTEAFF.

This clonotype appeared many times. The chain joins TRBV9 to TRBJ2-3, with unresolved D. The CDR3 is made up of 12 amino acids. Germline CDR1 is SGDLS and CDR2 is YYNGEE. The V and J ends lost 0 bases and 3 bases respectively, with 2 bases between them. CDR3 bases: TGTGCCAGCAGCGTAGTTACAGATACGCAGTATTTT. This sequence encodes CASSVVTDTQYF.

This clonotype was picked up a small number of times. The chain has TRBV28 and TRBJ1-6; D ambiguous. This CDR3 spans 15 amino acids. V gave up 2 bases and J gave up 9 bases, with 14 bases separating them. Per the germline V gene, CDR1 is MDHEN and CDR2 is SYDVKM. CDR3 bases: TGTGCCAGCAGTTTAAGGCTCTTGAGGCGTTCACCCCTCCACTTT. Its protein product is CASSLRLLRRSPLHF.

This chain links TRBV12-3 or TRBV12-4 with TRBJ2-5, with D perhaps matching TRBD1 (5 bases). This CDR3 has 14 residues. V lost 7 bases to trimming and J lost 1 base, with 13 bases between them. CDR3 loop: CASTIGDAQETQYF. CDR3 sequence (DNA): TGTGCCAGCACCATAGGGGATGCCCAAGAGACCCAGTACTTC.

The gene calls are TRBV7-9 and TRBJ2-7; D gene ambiguous. The CDR3 is 15 residues long. Trimming removed 3 bases from V and 3 bases from J, with 15 bases in between. Germline assignment: CDR1 SEHNR and CDR2 FQNEAQ (reference sequence). In DNA, the CDR3 is TGTGCCAGCAGCTTCCTCGGGCCGGGCAACTACGAGCAGTACTTC. Translating gives CASSFLGPGNYEQYF. Variable domain in full (rest from reference TRBV7-9 and TRBJ2-7): DTGVSQNPRHKITKRGQNVTFRCDPISEHNRLYWYRQTLGQGPEFLTYFQNEAQLEKSRLLSDRFSAERPKGSFSTLEIQRTEQGDSAMYLCASSFLGPGNYEQYFGPGTRLTVT.

This clonotype was picked up a small number of times. The rearrangement links TRBV4-1 to TRBJ2-2; 10 bases match TRBD2. After removal of 2 bases from V and 7 bases from J, the junction contained 10 bases not matched to a gene. Germline V lookup: CDR1 MGHRA, CDR2 YSYEKL. This CDR3 contains 17 residues. In DNA, the CDR3 is TGCGCCAGCAGCCAATTGTGGCTAGCGGGAGAGGGCGGGGAGCTGTTTTTT. Amino acid sequence: CASSQLWLAGEGGELFF.

By its share, this clonotype is medium-sized. The J gene is TRBJ2-7, the V gene TRBV6-1, with TRBD2 matching over 10 bases. V shed 3 bases, J shed 4 bases, and the junction held 6 bases outside the gene matches. The CDR3 is 15 residues long. Germline assignment: CDR1 MNHNS and CDR2 SASEGT. This CDR3 is CASSEFEREGYEQYF. DNA of the CDR3: TGTGCCAGCAGTGAGTTCGAGCGGGAGGGATACGAGCAGTACTTC.

Notes on this clonotype: A clone one base away is much larger, so this may be a read error. The V gene is TRBV27, the J gene TRBJ2-6; 7 positions match TRBD1. Germline CDR1 reads MNHEY; CDR2 reads SMNVEV (reference sequence). The CDR3 has 15 residues. CDR3 nucleotide sequence: TGTACCAGCAGTACCACAGGGGTAGGGGCCAACGTCCTGACTTTC. It yields the protein CTSSTTGVGANVLTF.

With respect to this clonotype: This sequence may be a read error, since a much larger clone differs from it by one base. This chain connects TRBV7-9 to TRBJ1-4; D call uncertain. The length of the CDR3 is 13 residues. Germline values: CDR1 SEHNR, CDR2 FQNEAQ (reference sequence). CDR3 sequence: CPSSLTLFEKLFF. CDR3 in DNA: TGTCCCAGCAGCTTAACCTTGTTTGAAAAACTGTTTTTT.

This clonotype was counted between two and nine times. With a much larger clone just one base away, this may be a read error. The chain uses TRBV4-1 and TRBJ2-7, with 11 bases identical to TRBD2. CDR1 and CDR2 (germline): MGHRA, YSYEKL. This CDR3 contains 14 residues. CDR3 nucleotides: TGCGCCGGCAGCAACCGACTAGCGGGAAACGAGCAGTACTTC. This gives the protein CAGSNRLAGNEQYF.

This clonotype is classed as medium-sized. In DNA, the CDR3 is TGTGCCAGCAGCTTAGCCGGGAGAAGGGCTTACGAGCAGTACTTC. Translated, it gives CASSLAGRRAYEQYF. This chain joins TRBV7-9 and TRBJ2-7; tentative D call: TRBD2 (6 bases). The CDR3 contains 15 residues. Germline-derived CDR1 and CDR2 are SEHNR and FQNEAQ (reference sequence). Between the trimmed V and J ends, which lost 0 bases and 4 bases, there was a span of 13 bases.

By sample fraction, this clonotype is medium-sized. The chain recombines TRBV7-9 with TRBJ1-2; tentatively, D is TRBD1 (5 bases). CDR1 and CDR2 from the germline V gene are SEHNR and FQNEAQ (reference sequence). The CDR3 covers 13 residues. Trimming took 5 bases from V and 6 from J, leaving 13 bases between them. The CDR3 DNA reads TGTGCCAGCAGCCCTCTACAGGCGGATGGCTACACCTTC. Translated: CASSPLQADGYTF.

By share of the sample, this clonotype is medium-sized (0.01 to 0.1%). The gene calls are TRBV7-6 and TRBJ2-1, with D uncertain. The germline V and J ends were trimmed by 5 bases and 0 bases, with 14 bases remaining between them. Per germline, CDR1 SGHVS and CDR2 FNYEAQ. The length of the CDR3 is 16 residues. The CDR3 DNA sequence: TGTGCCAGCAGCCAGCACCCCTGGAGCTCCTACAATGAGCAGTTCTTC. This sequence encodes CASSQHPWSSYNEQFF.